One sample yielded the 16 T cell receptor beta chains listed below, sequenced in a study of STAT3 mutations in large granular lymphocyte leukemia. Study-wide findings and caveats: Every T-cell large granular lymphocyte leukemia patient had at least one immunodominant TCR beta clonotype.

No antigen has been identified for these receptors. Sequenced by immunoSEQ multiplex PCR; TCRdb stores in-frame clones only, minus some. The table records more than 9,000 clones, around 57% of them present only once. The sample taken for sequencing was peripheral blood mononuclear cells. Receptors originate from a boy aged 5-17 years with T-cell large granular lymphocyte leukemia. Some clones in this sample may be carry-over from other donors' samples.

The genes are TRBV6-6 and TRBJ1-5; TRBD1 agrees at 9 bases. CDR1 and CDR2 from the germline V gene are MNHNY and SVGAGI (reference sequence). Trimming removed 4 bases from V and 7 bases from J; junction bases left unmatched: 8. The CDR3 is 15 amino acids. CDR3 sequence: CASSSHGTGRQPQHF. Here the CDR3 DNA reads TGTGCCAGCAGTTCTCATGGGACAGGGAGACAGCCCCAGCATTTT.

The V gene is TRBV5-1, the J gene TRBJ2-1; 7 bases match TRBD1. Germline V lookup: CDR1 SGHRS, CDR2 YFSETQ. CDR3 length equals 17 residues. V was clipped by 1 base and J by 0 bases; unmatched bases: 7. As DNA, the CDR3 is TGCGCCAGCAGCTTGAGGGGACAGCGACACTCCTACAATGAGCAGTTCTTC. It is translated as CASSLRGQRHSYNEQFF.

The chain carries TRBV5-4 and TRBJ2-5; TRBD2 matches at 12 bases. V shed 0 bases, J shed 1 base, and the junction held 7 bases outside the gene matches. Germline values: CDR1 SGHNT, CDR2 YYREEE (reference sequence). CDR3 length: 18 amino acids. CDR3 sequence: CASSLGLAGARGQETQYF. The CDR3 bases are TGTGCCAGCAGCTTGGGACTAGCGGGGGCCAGGGGCCAAGAGACCCAGTACTTC.

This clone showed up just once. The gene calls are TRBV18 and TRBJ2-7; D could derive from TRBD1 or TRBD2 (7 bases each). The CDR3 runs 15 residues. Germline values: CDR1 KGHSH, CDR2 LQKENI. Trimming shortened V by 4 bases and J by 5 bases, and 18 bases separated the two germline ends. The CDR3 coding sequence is TGTGCCAGCTCACTCCTGCGCGCAGGGGGGGACGAGCAGTACTTC. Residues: CASSLLRAGGDEQYF. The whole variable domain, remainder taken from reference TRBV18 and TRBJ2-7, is NAGVMQNPRHLVRRRGQEARLRCSPMKGHSHVYWYRQLPEEGLKFMVYLQKENIIDESGMPKERFSAEFPKEGPSILRIQQVVRGDSAAYFCASSLLRAGGDEQYFGPGTRLTVT.

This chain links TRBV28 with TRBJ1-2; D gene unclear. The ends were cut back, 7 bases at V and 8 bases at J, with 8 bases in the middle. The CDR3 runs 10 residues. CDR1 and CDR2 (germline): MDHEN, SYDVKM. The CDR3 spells CASTRRGYTF. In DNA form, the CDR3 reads TGTGCCAGCACTAGAAGGGGCTACACCTTC.

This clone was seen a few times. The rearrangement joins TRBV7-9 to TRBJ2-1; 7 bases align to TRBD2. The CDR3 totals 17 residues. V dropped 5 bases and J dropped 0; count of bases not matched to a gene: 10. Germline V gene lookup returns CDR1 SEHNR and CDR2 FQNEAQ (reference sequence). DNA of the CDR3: TGTGCCAGCAGCCAAGGGGACTACGCGGCCTCCTACAATGAGCAGTTCTTC. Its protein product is CASSQGDYAASYNEQFF.

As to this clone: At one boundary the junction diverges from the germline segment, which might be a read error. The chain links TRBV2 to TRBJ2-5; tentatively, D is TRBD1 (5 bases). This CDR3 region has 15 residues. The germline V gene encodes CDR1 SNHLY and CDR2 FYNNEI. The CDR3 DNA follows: TGTGCCAGCGGTGAGCAGGGATTGGGCCAAGAGACCCAGTACTTC. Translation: CASGEQGLGQETQYF.

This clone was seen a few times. This CDR3 reads CASSLYEDSNQPQHF. The CDR3 bases are TGTGCCAGCTCTCTCTACGAAGATAGCAATCAGCCCCAGCATTTT. This rearrangement joins TRBV18 to TRBJ1-5; no firm D call. The V end lost 6 bases, the J end lost 0 bases, and 12 bases lay between the germline ends. This CDR3 spans 15 amino acids. Per germline, CDR1 KGHSH and CDR2 LQKENI.

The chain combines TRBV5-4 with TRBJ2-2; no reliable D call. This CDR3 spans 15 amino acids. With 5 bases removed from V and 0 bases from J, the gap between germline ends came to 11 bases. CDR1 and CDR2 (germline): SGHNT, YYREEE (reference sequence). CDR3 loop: CASSSPVANTGELFF. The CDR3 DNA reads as TGTGCCAGCAGTTCCCCAGTTGCGAACACCGGGGAGCTGTTTTTT.

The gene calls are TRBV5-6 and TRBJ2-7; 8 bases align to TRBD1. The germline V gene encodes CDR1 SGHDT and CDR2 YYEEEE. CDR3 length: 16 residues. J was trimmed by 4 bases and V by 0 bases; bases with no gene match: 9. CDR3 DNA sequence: TGTGCCAGCAGCTTGGCCGGGACAGGCAATATTTACGAGCAGTACTTC. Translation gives CASSLAGTGNIYEQYF.

The CDR3 DNA reads as TGTGCCAGCAGCAATACAGGGGAAGCTGGAAACACCATATATTTT. This gives the protein CASSNTGEAGNTIYF. This sequence joins TRBV6-5 and TRBJ1-3; the match to TRBD1 covers 7 bases. The CDR3 runs 15 residues. V shed 6 bases, J shed 2 bases, and the junction held 7 bases outside the gene matches. Per germline, CDR1 MNHEY and CDR2 SVGAGI.

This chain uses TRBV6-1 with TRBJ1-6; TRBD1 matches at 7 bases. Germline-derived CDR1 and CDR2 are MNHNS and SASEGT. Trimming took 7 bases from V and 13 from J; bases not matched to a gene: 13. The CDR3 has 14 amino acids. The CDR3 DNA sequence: TGTGCCAGCATACGGGACAGAGGCGTGAAGCCCCTCCACTTT. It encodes CASIRDRGVKPLHF.

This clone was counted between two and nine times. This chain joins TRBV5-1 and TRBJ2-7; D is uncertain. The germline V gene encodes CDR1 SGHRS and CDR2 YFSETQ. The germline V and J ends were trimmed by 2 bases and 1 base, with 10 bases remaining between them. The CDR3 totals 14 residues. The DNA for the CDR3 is TGCGCCAGCAGCTTTAATGGCGGATCCTACGAGCAGTACTTC. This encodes CASSFNGGSYEQYF. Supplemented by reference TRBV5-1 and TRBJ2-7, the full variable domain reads KAGVTQTPRYLIKTRGQQVTLSCSPISGHRSVSWYQQTPGQGLQFLFEYFSETQRNKGNFPGRFSGRQFSNSRSEMNVSTLELGDSALYLCASSFNGGSYEQYFGPGTRLTVT.

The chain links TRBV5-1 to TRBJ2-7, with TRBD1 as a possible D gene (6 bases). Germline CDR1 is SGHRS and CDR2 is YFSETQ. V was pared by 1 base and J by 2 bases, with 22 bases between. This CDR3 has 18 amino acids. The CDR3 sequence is CASSLWGRITNPTYEQYF. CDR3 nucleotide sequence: TGCGCCAGCAGCTTGTGGGGGCGCATTACTAACCCCACCTACGAGCAGTACTTC.

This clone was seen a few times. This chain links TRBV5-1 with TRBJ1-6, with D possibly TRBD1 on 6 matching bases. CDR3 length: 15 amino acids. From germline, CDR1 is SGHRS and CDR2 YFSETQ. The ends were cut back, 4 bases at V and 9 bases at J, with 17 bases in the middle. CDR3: CASSPSRGGRSPLHF. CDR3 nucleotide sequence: TGCGCCAGCAGCCCATCAAGGGGGGGACGTTCACCCCTCCACTTT. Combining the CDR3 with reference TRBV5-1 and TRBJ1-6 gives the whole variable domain KAGVTQTPRYLIKTRGQQVTLSCSPISGHRSVSWYQQTPGQGLQFLFEYFSETQRNKGNFPGRFSGRQFSNSRSEMNVSTLELGDSALYLCASSPSRGGRSPLHFGNGTRLTVT.

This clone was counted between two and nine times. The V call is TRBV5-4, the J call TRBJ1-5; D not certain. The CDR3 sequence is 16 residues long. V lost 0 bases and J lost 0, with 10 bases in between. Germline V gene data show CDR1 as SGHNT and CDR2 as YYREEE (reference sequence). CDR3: CASSLGGSDSNQPQHF. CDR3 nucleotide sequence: TGTGCCAGCAGCTTGGGGGGATCTGATAGCAATCAGCCCCAGCATTTT.